This entry is about one T cell receptor (beta chain). Clones were read by immunoSEQ multiplex PCR, and TCRdb kept only the in-frame ones, dropping some. This table holds 40,000 to 55,000 clones, about 88% found once. These data originate in a study of blood T cell repertoires in COVID-19. The overall study: The analysed material was cDNA or gDNA that came from T cells, B-cell-depleted T cells, or PBMCs.

Germline lookup yields CDR1 SEHNR and CDR2 FQNEAQ (reference sequence). The CDR3 loop spans 16 amino acids. V was cut by 1 base and J by 2 bases, with 14 bases left in between. V gene TRBV7-9 combines with J gene TRBJ2-5, with a weak D call TRBD2 (5 bases). The receptor was isolated from a man aged 50 to 59 with acute or convalescent COVID-19. The source material was peripheral blood. The DNA for the CDR3 is TGTGCCAGCAGCTTAGACTTTTGGGAGCATCAAGAGACCCAGTACTTC. It yields the protein CASSLDFWEHQETQYF.